What follows are 25 T cell receptor beta chains derived from one specimen sequenced in a study of blood T cell repertoires in COVID-19. Clones were read by immunoSEQ multiplex PCR, and TCRdb kept only the in-frame ones, dropping some. The repertoire holds about 150,000 clones, with around four fifths as singletons. Input material: peripheral blood. All receptors come from an elderly woman with COVID-19, enrolled during active disease.

The rearrangement uses TRBV5-4 and TRBJ2-3; 7 bases map to TRBD2. The CDR3 consists of 15 residues. Germline V gives CDR1 SGHNT, CDR2 YYREEE (reference sequence). The junction had 7 bases not matched to a gene; V was cut back by 4 bases and J by 2 bases. The CDR3 DNA sequence: TGTGCCAGCAGCCCCCCCGGGGGGATCACAGATACGCAGTATTTT. Amino acid sequence: CASSPPGGITDTQYF.

V and J are TRBV19 and TRBJ2-1, with D possibly being TRBD2 (7 bases). Germline loops: CDR1 LNHDA, CDR2 SQIVND (reference sequence). The CDR3 extends over 15 amino acids. The V end was cut by 6 bases, the J end by 8 bases, with 20 bases between. CDR3 sequence reads: CASSRGGGSSDEQFF. As DNA, the CDR3 is TGTGCCAGTAGCCGAGGGGGGGGCTCCTCGGATGAGCAGTTCTTC.

This chain uses TRBV3-1 (or the pseudogene TRBV3-2) with TRBJ2-3; 9 bases fit TRBD2. The V gene's germline CDR1 is LGHDT and CDR2 YNNKEL (reference sequence). J was trimmed by 6 bases and V by 4 bases; bases with no gene match: 11. There are 16 residues in the CDR3. The CDR3 here is CASSRGSSGGLDTQYF. In DNA form, the CDR3 reads TGTGCCAGCAGCCGGGGTAGCAGCGGGGGGTTGGATACGCAGTATTTT.

V and J are TRBV28 and TRBJ2-7; 7 positions agree with TRBD1. This CDR3 contains 15 residues. V lost 4 bases and J lost 4; bases outside the gene matches: 10. The germline V gene encodes CDR1 MDHEN and CDR2 SYDVKM. CDR3 in amino acids: CASSSRGLGRYEQYF. For the CDR3, the DNA is TGTGCCAGCAGTTCCAGGGGGTTGGGACGGTACGAGCAGTACTTC.

The J gene is TRBJ1-1, the V gene TRBV6-4; D is unresolved. Trimming cost V 5 bases and J 3 bases, with 10 bases left between them. CDR1 is MRHNA and CDR2 is SNTAGT in the germline V gene. The CDR3 is made up of 13 amino acids. The CDR3 region has the DNA TGTGCCAGCAGTCGGGAGCTGGACACTGAAGCTTTCTTT. It translates to CASSRELDTEAFF.

The chain combines TRBV7-9 with TRBJ1-1, with 8 bases aligning to TRBD1. Germline V gene lookup returns CDR1 SEHNR and CDR2 FQNEAQ (reference sequence). The CDR3 runs 13 residues. The junction had 8 bases not matched to a gene; V was cut back by 3 bases and J by 11 bases. This CDR3 is CASSFSTTGDAFF. DNA of the CDR3: TGTGCCAGCAGCTTTTCCACGACAGGGGATGCTTTCTTT.

The chain links TRBV5-1 to TRBJ2-1; D is possibly TRBD2 (5 bases). Germline CDR1 is SGHRS and CDR2 is YFSETQ. The length of the CDR3 is 16 residues. V lost 4 bases to trimming and J lost 6 bases, with 20 bases between them. The CDR3 DNA is TGCGCCAGCAGCGGAGGCTCTAGCCGACCAAGCAATGAGCAGTTCTTC. Protein product: CASSGGSSRPSNEQFF. The full variable domain, with the rest looked up from reference TRBV5-1 and TRBJ2-1, is KAGVTQTPRYLIKTRGQQVTLSCSPISGHRSVSWYQQTPGQGLQFLFEYFSETQRNKGNFPGRFSGRQFSNSRSEMNVSTLELGDSALYLCASSGGSSRPSNEQFFGPGTRLTVL.

This chain connects TRBV6-1 to TRBJ1-2; perhaps TRBD1 as D (5 bases). This CDR3 contains 12 residues. Trimming cost V 1 base and J 7 bases, with 7 bases left between them. Germline CDR1 and CDR2: MNHNS and SASEGT. The CDR3 coding sequence is TGTGCCAGCAGTGAAGAGGACACTGGCTACACCTTC. Amino acid sequence: CASSEEDTGYTF.

The V and J genes are TRBV7-9 and TRBJ2-3; TRBD2 agrees at 7 bases. The V gene's germline CDR1 is SEHNR and CDR2 FQNEAQ (reference sequence). Trimming cost V 3 bases and J 2 bases; bases outside gene matches: 8. This CDR3 is 16 amino acids long. The CDR3 here is CASSFSTGGATDTQYF. The CDR3 nucleotides are TGTGCCAGCAGCTTTAGTACGGGAGGTGCCACAGATACGCAGTATTTT.

V gene TRBV19 combines with J gene TRBJ2-7, with 7 positions matching TRBD1. The J segment lost 7 bases and the V segment lost 4 bases, leaving 13 bases of the junction unmatched. The CDR3 contains 15 residues. Germline loops: CDR1 LNHDA, CDR2 SQIVND (reference sequence). Here the CDR3 DNA reads TGTGCCAGTAGTACGACAGGGACCAGGGTAACGGAGCAGTACTTC. It translates to CASSTTGTRVTEQYF.

CDR3 sequence: CASSSGTGAPGYTF. The DNA for the CDR3 is TGTGCCAGCAGTTCCGGGACAGGGGCCCCTGGCTACACCTTC. This rearrangement joins TRBV6-5 to TRBJ1-2; 10 bases are a match to TRBD1. This CDR3 has 14 residues. The J segment lost 7 bases and the V segment lost 4 bases, leaving 6 bases of the junction unmatched. Germline CDR1 is MNHEY and CDR2 is SVGAGI.

CDR3 protein: CASSFVAGSGNTIYF. The CDR3 bases are TGTGCCAGCAGCTTTGTTGCGGGGTCTGGAAACACCATATATTTT. The rearrangement joins TRBV7-2 to TRBJ1-3; D gene unclear. Germline V gene lookup returns CDR1 SGHTA and CDR2 FQGNSA. V was cut by 3 bases and J by 1 base, with 10 bases left in between. The CDR3 has 15 residues.

The chain couples TRBV6-6 to TRBJ1-2; no definite D call. Trimming cost V 7 bases and J 4 bases, with 16 bases left between them. This CDR3 comprises 14 residues. Germline values: CDR1 MNHNY, CDR2 SVGAGI (reference sequence). The CDR3 DNA reads as TGTGCCAGCACATCCGGAGGGCAAGTCTATGGCTACACCTTC. Residues: CASTSGGQVYGYTF.

The CDR3 loop is CASREGTSDTQYF. CDR3 bases: TGTGCCAGCAGAGAGGGGACTTCAGATACGCAGTATTTT. V and J are TRBV12-3 or TRBV12-4 and TRBJ2-3, with D possibly being TRBD2 (6 bases). The length of the CDR3 is 13 residues. Trimming left V 6 bases short and J 4 bases short, with 11 bases between.

This clone was seen once. This rearrangement joins TRBV28 to TRBJ1-1; TRBD1 might be the D (6 bases). V was shortened by 8 bases and J by 1 base, with 20 bases between the two germline ends. This CDR3 spans 16 amino acids. Germline CDR1 reads MDHEN; CDR2 reads SYDVKM. In DNA form, the CDR3 reads TGTGCCAGCCCTTCGAATACCGGGGGGGCGAACACTGAAGCTTTCTTT. Amino acid sequence: CASPSNTGGANTEAFF. Complete variable domain (other parts from reference TRBV28 and TRBJ1-1): DVKVTQSSRYLVKRTGEKVFLECVQDMDHENMFWYRQDPGLGLRLIYFSYDVKMKEKGDIPEGYSVSREKKERFSLILESASTNQTSMYLCASPSNTGGANTEAFFGQGTRLTVV.

This chain uses TRBV28 with TRBJ1-1; D ambiguous. The germline V gene has CDR1 MDHEN and CDR2 SYDVKM. The CDR3 contains 12 residues. V lost 2 bases, J lost 8 bases, and 9 bases lay in between. CDR3 sequence (DNA): TGTGCCAGCAGTTTAGTAGCAGCGGAAGCTTTCTTT. Protein product: CASSLVAAEAFF.

The chain uses TRBV24-1 and TRBJ2-1; tentative D call: TRBD2 (6 bases). V was clipped by 4 bases and J by 2 bases, with 14 bases between them. From germline, CDR1 is KGHDR and CDR2 SFDVKD. CDR3 length: 16 amino acids. The CDR3 sequence: CATSDNKAGAYNEQFF. CDR3 bases: TGTGCCACCAGTGACAATAAAGCGGGCGCCTACAATGAGCAGTTCTTC.

This chain joins TRBV19 and TRBJ2-2; 8 bases map to TRBD1. The V gene end was trimmed by 7 bases and the J gene end by 6 bases; junction bases not matched to a gene: 16. CDR3 length equals 17 residues. CDR1 LNHDA and CDR2 SQIVND come from the germline V gene (reference sequence). Written as DNA, the CDR3 is TGTGCCAGTACCCTACCAGGGGGCTCCCGGACCCCCGGGGAGCTGTTTTTT. The encoded protein is CASTLPGGSRTPGELFF.

The CDR3 DNA reads as TGTGCCAGCAGCTCCCTCGGGGGGTTCGACTACAATGAGCAGTTCTTC. Translated, it gives CASSSLGGFDYNEQFF. This rearrangement joins TRBV11-2 to TRBJ2-1, with TRBD2 matching 7 bases. Germline lookup yields CDR1 SGHAT and CDR2 FQNNGV. CDR3 length: 16 amino acids. V shed 4 bases, J shed 3 bases, and the junction held 9 bases outside the gene matches.

J is TRBJ2-4 and V is TRBV9, with 9 nucleotides matching TRBD2. V trimming: 3 bases; J trimming: 6 bases; junction bases outside the gene matches: 4. Per germline, CDR1 SGDLS and CDR2 YYNGEE. This CDR3 has 14 amino acids. The CDR3 here is CASSGLAGLNIQYF. In DNA, the CDR3 is TGTGCCAGCAGCGGCCTAGCGGGACTAAACATTCAGTACTTC. Drawing the rest from reference TRBV9 and TRBJ2-4, the complete variable domain is DSGVTQTPKHLITATGQRVTLRCSPRSGDLSVYWYQQSLDQGLQFLIQYYNGEERAKGNILERFSAQQFPDLHSELNLSSLELGDSALYFCASSGLAGLNIQYFGAGTRLSVL.

The chain recombines TRBV18 with TRBJ1-4; unclear D gene. The V end was cut by 6 bases, the J end by 0 bases, with 14 bases between. Germline CDR1 reads KGHSH; CDR2 reads LQKENI. This CDR3 comprises 16 residues. DNA of the CDR3: TGTGCCAGCTCCCAACGGACTGTGGCAACTAATGAAAAACTGTTTTTT. This gives the protein CASSQRTVATNEKLFF. Combining the CDR3 with reference TRBV18 and TRBJ1-4 gives the whole variable domain NAGVMQNPRHLVRRRGQEARLRCSPMKGHSHVYWYRQLPEEGLKFMVYLQKENIIDESGMPKERFSAEFPKEGPSILRIQQVVRGDSAAYFCASSQRTVATNEKLFFGSGTQLSVL.

The DNA of the CDR3 is TGTGCCAGCAGCTATCCAAGGGGGCCCCAGCATTTT. It encodes CASSYPRGPQHF. This chain links TRBV28 with TRBJ1-5, with D perhaps matching TRBD1 (5 bases). The germline CDR1 and CDR2 sequences are MDHEN and SYDVKM. The CDR3 has 12 amino acids. V was trimmed by 6 bases and J by 9 bases, leaving 12 bases between them.

The gene calls are TRBV27 and TRBJ2-7; 8 bases are a match to TRBD1. The V gene end was trimmed by 5 bases and the J gene end by 0 bases; junction bases not matched to a gene: 6. CDR3 size: 15 residues. CDR1 and CDR2 (germline): MNHEY, SMNVEV (reference sequence). The CDR3 loop reads CASSPRGQGSYEQYF. In DNA, the CDR3 is TGTGCCAGCAGTCCCAGGGGGCAGGGCTCCTACGAGCAGTACTTC.

The genes are TRBV11-2 and TRBJ2-7, with 7 bases aligning to TRBD1. The CDR3 has 15 amino acids. The V segment lost 3 bases and the J segment 0 bases; nucleotides outside the gene matches: 5. In germline, CDR1 is SGHAT, CDR2 FQNNGV. This CDR3 is CASSLVTGSSYEQYF. CDR3 coding DNA: TGTGCCAGCAGCTTGGTGACAGGGAGCTCCTACGAGCAGTACTTC.

This clone was detected once. This chain joins TRBV7-9 and TRBJ1-1, with 8 bases that match TRBD1. CDR1 and CDR2 (germline): SEHNR, FQNEAQ (reference sequence). This CDR3 is 14 amino acids long. The J segment lost 2 bases and the V segment lost 4 bases, leaving 3 bases of the junction unmatched. CDR3 in amino acids: CASSSQGANTEAFF. CDR3 coding DNA: TGTGCCAGCAGCTCCCAGGGGGCCAACACTGAAGCTTTCTTT.